The clone carrying this TCR beta chain was picked up many times. An end of the junction does not agree with germline; a read error may underlie this. The data were obtained in a study of blood T cells in healthy people across ages. This CDR3 is 14 amino acids long. Looked up from germline, CDR1 is SGHAT and CDR2 is FQNNGV. With a J-beta primer mix and a sample-barcoded 5' primer, a second PCR ran roughly 6 to 11 cycles. TCRdb ran MiXCR on the 5' RACE reads and lists one entry per CDR3 protein. The sample has over a million distinct CDR3 sequences; 45% are singletons. This TCR derives from a woman aged 55-69 years in good health. The chain couples TRBV11-2 to TRBJ2-3, with TRBD1 as a possible D gene (5 bases). The sequencing sample was made of blood. The CDR3 is CASSLGASTDTQYF. The DNA for the CDR3 is TGTGCCAGCAGTTTAGGGGCTAGCACAGATACGCAGTATTTT.